Shown below are 28 T cell receptor beta chains from a single sample sequenced in a study of technical replicates of blood from several donors. Clones were sequenced by immunoSEQ multiplex PCR, and TCRdb holds only the in-frame ones, with some missing. The data hold around 85,000 clones, with roughly 94% observed a single time. Sequencing input: T cells isolated from PBMCs. The receptor source for this set is a human donor in good health.

This rearrangement joins TRBV25-1 to TRBJ1-1, with 9 bases fitting TRBD1. This CDR3 spans 16 amino acids. V lost 8 bases, J lost 6 bases, and 16 bases stayed unmatched. Germline V gives CDR1 MGHDK, CDR2 SYGVNS. The CDR3 protein is CASSRGVGTGISEAFF. CDR3 in DNA: TGTGCCAGCTCCAGGGGAGTCGGGACAGGGATTTCTGAAGCTTTCTTT.

The chain combines TRBV6-1 with TRBJ1-4; a weak D match, TRBD1 (6 bases). The CDR3 totals 16 residues. Trimming stripped 4 bases from V and 5 bases from J, with 17 bases between. Germline V gene sequence: CDR1 MNHNS, CDR2 SASEGT. DNA of the CDR3: TGTGCCAGCAGTGGTTGGACAGAAGAAAGGAATGAAAAACTGTTTTTT. As protein: CASSGWTEERNEKLFF.

This chain joins TRBV30 and TRBJ2-7, with D possibly TRBD1 on 6 matching bases. The CDR3 runs 16 residues. Trimming left V 3 bases short and J 3 bases short, with 21 bases between. Germline V lookup: CDR1 GTSNPN, CDR2 SVGIG (reference sequence). CDR3 in amino acids: CAWSHPLGQGYYEQYF. CDR3 in DNA: TGTGCCTGGAGCCACCCCCTCGGGCAGGGGTACTACGAGCAGTACTTC.

The V and J genes are TRBV10-3 and TRBJ2-5, with D tentatively TRBD2 (5 bases). Germline CDR1 and CDR2: ENHRY and SYGVKD. Trimming pared 3 bases from V and 0 bases from J, leaving 14 bases between. CDR3 length equals 16 residues. The CDR3 DNA follows: TGTGCCATCAGTGACCTGGACTGGACTTACCAAGAGACCCAGTACTTC. Translation: CAISDLDWTYQETQYF.

The V call is TRBV7-3, the J call TRBJ2-7; weak D call: TRBD2 (7 bases). V was cut by 0 bases and J by 2 bases, with 11 bases left in between. Germline CDR1 reads SGHTA; CDR2 reads FQGTGA. This CDR3 has 15 amino acids. DNA of the CDR3: TGTGCCAGCAGCTTAACGGGGGCGGGGGCCTACGAGCAGTACTTC. Translation: CASSLTGAGAYEQYF.

This clone was counted once. This chain uses TRBV7-2 with TRBJ2-3, with a tentative D call TRBD1 (6 bases). This CDR3 contains 13 residues. The ends were cut back, 4 bases at V and 3 bases at J, with 8 bases in the middle. Germline-derived CDR1 and CDR2 are SGHTA and FQGNSA. The CDR3 sequence is CASSSTGTDTQYF. CDR3 in DNA: TGTGCCAGCAGCTCTACAGGGACAGATACGCAGTATTTT.

The chain uses TRBV14 and TRBJ2-3, with a possible D match to TRBD2 (5 bases). This CDR3 is built from 15 residues. The V and J ends lost 6 bases and 0 bases respectively, with 13 bases between them. Germline CDR1 SGHDN, CDR2 FVKESK. CDR3 sequence reads: CASSFKWTSTDTQYF. As DNA, the CDR3 is TGTGCCAGCAGTTTTAAGTGGACTAGCACAGATACGCAGTATTTT.

The chain is built from TRBV11-2 and TRBJ2-7; perhaps TRBD1 as D (6 bases). CDR1 SGHAT and CDR2 FQNNGV come from the germline V gene. Trimming left V 4 bases short and J 4 bases short, with 8 bases between. CDR3 size: 12 residues. DNA of the CDR3: TGTGCCAGCAGCTCGGACAGTTACGAGCAGTACTTC. This translates into CASSSDSYEQYF.

The rearrangement uses TRBV4-2 and TRBJ1-5, with a tentative D call TRBD1 (5 bases). V was shortened by 4 bases and J by 3 bases, with 19 bases between the two germline ends. The CDR3 consists of 17 residues. CDR1 LGHNA and CDR2 YNFKEQ come from the germline V gene. This CDR3 reads CASSPPVTEEFNQPQHF. CDR3 in DNA: TGTGCCAGCAGCCCTCCAGTGACAGAGGAGTTCAATCAGCCCCAGCATTTT.

The rearrangement joins TRBV29-1 to TRBJ2-7, with 7 positions matching TRBD1. Trimming removed 4 bases from V and 3 bases from J; junction bases left unmatched: 9. There are 14 residues in the CDR3. CDR1 and CDR2 (germline): SQVTM, ANQGSEA. This chain's CDR3 is CSVAWTGTLYEQYF. CDR3 DNA sequence: TGCAGCGTTGCCTGGACAGGTACTCTCTACGAGCAGTACTTC.

The J gene is TRBJ1-4, the V gene TRBV19, with 7 bases that match TRBD1. The germline V gene has CDR1 LNHDA and CDR2 SQIVND (reference sequence). Trimming took 6 bases from V and 8 from J; bases not matched to a gene: 12. The CDR3 runs to 15 residues. Here the CDR3 DNA reads TGTGCCAGTAGCCCGGTAGGGACAGCACTAGAAAAACTGTTTTTT. Translated, it gives CASSPVGTALEKLFF. The full variable domain, its missing parts supplied by reference TRBV19 and TRBJ1-4, is DGGITQSPKYLFRKEGQNVTLSCEQNLNHDAMYWYRQDPGQGLRLIYYSQIVNDFQKGDIAEGYSVSREKKESFPLTVTSAQKNPTAFYLCASSPVGTALEKLFFGSGTQLSVL.

The V gene is TRBV6-5, the J gene TRBJ2-3, with 11 bases matching TRBD1. This CDR3 is built from 16 residues. The germline V gene has CDR1 MNHEY and CDR2 SVGAGI. After removal of 2 bases from V and 4 bases from J, the junction contained 5 bases not matched to a gene. CDR3 DNA: TGTGCCAGCAGTTACCCCGGGACAGGGGGATCAGATACGCAGTATTTT. It codes for CASSYPGTGGSDTQYF.

To note about this clone: The same CDR3 also results from other DNA sequences found in this sample. V and J are TRBV27 and TRBJ1-2; TRBD1 matches at 7 bases. CDR3 size: 14 residues. The junction had 3 bases not matched to a gene; V was cut back by 3 bases and J by 2 bases. Germline V CDR1 and CDR2: MNHEY, SMNVEV (reference sequence). The CDR3 sequence: CASSLTGSNYGYTF. CDR3 DNA: TGTGCCAGCAGTTTGACAGGGAGCAACTATGGCTACACCTTC.

This sequence joins TRBV12-5 and TRBJ2-7; D unresolved. The CDR3 extends over 16 amino acids. Looked up from germline, CDR1 is LGHNT and CDR2 is FRNRAP. V lost 3 bases and J lost 3, with 18 bases in between. CDR3 in DNA: TGTGCTAGTGGTTTCACCGACTCCGGCGAGGTCTACGAGCAGTACTTC. Its translation is CASGFTDSGEVYEQYF. Based on the CDR3 plus reference TRBV12-5 and TRBJ2-7, the full variable domain is DARVTQTPRHKVTEMGQEVTMRCQPILGHNTVFWYRQTMMQGLELLAYFRNRAPLDDSGMPKDRFSAEMPDATLATLKIQPSEPRDSAVYFCASGFTDSGEVYEQYFGPGTRLTVT.

This chain uses TRBV27 with TRBJ1-3; 7 bases map to TRBD1. CDR1 is MNHEY and CDR2 is SMNVEV in the germline V gene (reference sequence). CDR3 length equals 14 residues. The ends lost 7 bases at V and 2 bases at J; junction bases unmatched: 5. The CDR3 nucleotides are TGTGCCAGCAAAATGACAGGGCCTGGAAACACCATATATTTT. Protein: CASKMTGPGNTIYF.

A word on this clone: Germline is not matched at one junction end, which may reflect a read error. The chain recombines TRBV4-1 with TRBJ1-5; perhaps TRBD1 as D (6 bases). The CDR3 extends over 17 amino acids. From germline, CDR1 is MGHRA and CDR2 YSYEKL. The CDR3 nucleotides read TGCGCCAGCAGCCAAGGTCTCAGGGGACGTAGCCATCAGCCCCAGCATTTT. Translation: CASSQGLRGRSHQPQHF.

CDR3 sequence (DNA): TGCGCCAGCAGTTCTACAGAAAGCTCCTACGAGCAGTACTTC. This translates into CASSSTESSYEQYF. The gene calls are TRBV10-1 and TRBJ2-7, with D hard to call. The CDR3 is made up of 14 amino acids. Germline lookup yields CDR1 WNHNN and CDR2 SYGVQD (reference sequence). V was shortened by 5 bases and J by 0 bases, with 11 bases between the two germline ends.

This chain joins TRBV19 and TRBJ1-1; the D is unclear. The CDR3 consists of 15 residues. Trimming removed 2 bases at V and 1 base at J, with 11 bases between. Germline V CDR1 and CDR2: LNHDA, SQIVND (reference sequence). The CDR3 nucleotides read TGTGCCAGTAGTATAACTTTGCGGGGGAACACTGAAGCTTTCTTT. This sequence encodes CASSITLRGNTEAFF. The full variable domain, completed using reference TRBV19 and TRBJ1-1, is DGGITQSPKYLFRKEGQNVTLSCEQNLNHDAMYWYRQDPGQGLRLIYYSQIVNDFQKGDIAEGYSVSREKKESFPLTVTSAQKNPTAFYLCASSITLRGNTEAFFGQGTRLTVV.

The chain joins TRBV7-6 to TRBJ2-7, with 8 bases matching TRBD2. Germline values: CDR1 SGHVS, CDR2 FNYEAQ. The CDR3 has 15 amino acids. V was pared by 4 bases and J by 0 bases, with 5 bases of the junction left unmatched. In DNA, the CDR3 is TGTGCCAGCAGCTCCGGGAGGGTTAGCTCCTACGAGCAGTACTTC. The encoded protein is CASSSGRVSSYEQYF.

This rearrangement joins TRBV2 to TRBJ2-1; D is possibly TRBD2 (5 bases). This CDR3 is 14 amino acids long. The germline V and J ends were trimmed by 7 bases and 4 bases, with 14 bases remaining between them. Germline assignment: CDR1 SNHLY and CDR2 FYNNEI. CDR3 nucleotides: TGTGCCAGCATGCCCAGCGGCCTTTACAATGAGCAGTTCTTC. It specifies CASMPSGLYNEQFF.

V is TRBV4-2 and J is TRBJ1-6; TRBD1 matches at 9 bases. V dropped 0 bases and J dropped 6; count of bases not matched to a gene: 9. This CDR3 comprises 18 residues. From germline, CDR1 is LGHNA and CDR2 YNFKEQ. The CDR3 region has the DNA TGTGCCAGCAGCCAAGATCCTTTGGGGACAGGGATTAATTCACCCCTCCACTTT. Its protein product is CASSQDPLGTGINSPLHF.

This chain uses TRBV5-1 with TRBJ2-7; 8 bases line up with TRBD2. Germline V CDR1 and CDR2: SGHRS, YFSETQ. V was clipped by 4 bases and J by 1 base; unmatched bases: 7. The CDR3 totals 15 residues. The CDR3 coding sequence is TGCGCCAGCAGCCAAAAAGCGGGAGAATCCTACGAGCAGTACTTC. It codes for CASSQKAGESYEQYF.

The chain is built from TRBV7-9 and TRBJ2-1; TRBD1 might be the D (5 bases). This CDR3 comprises 17 residues. Germline lookup yields CDR1 SEHNR and CDR2 FQNEAQ (reference sequence). The ends were cut back, 1 base at V and 5 bases at J, with 18 bases in the middle. CDR3 DNA sequence: TGTGCCAGCAGCTTAGACTGGGCCAGGGCCTATCACAATGAGCAGTTCTTC. Translation: CASSLDWARAYHNEQFF.

The chain combines TRBV29-1 with TRBJ2-7, with TRBD1 matching over 10 bases. The CDR3 loop spans 13 amino acids. Unmatched junction bases numbered 5, after V lost 4 bases and J lost 5 bases. Per germline, CDR1 SQVTM and CDR2 ANQGSEA. The CDR3 is CSVAGTGVHEQYF. The CDR3 region has the DNA TGCAGCGTTGCCGGGACAGGGGTACACGAGCAGTACTTC.

The chain links TRBV30 to TRBJ2-7, with D maybe TRBD1 (5 bases). This CDR3 is 12 amino acids long. Germline V gives CDR1 GTSNPN, CDR2 SVGIG (reference sequence). Trimming took off 0 bases at V and 3 bases at J, with 6 bases between the two ends. The DNA for the CDR3 is TGTGCCTGGAGTGTAAGGGGCTACGAGCAGTACTTC. Amino acids: CAWSVRGYEQYF.

CDR3 nucleotide sequence: TGCAGTGCCCGGGACATTTACGGCTACACCTTC. Translating gives CSARDIYGYTF. The chain combines TRBV20-1 with TRBJ1-2, with D perhaps matching TRBD1 (6 bases). Germline V gene data show CDR1 as DFQATT and CDR2 as SNEGSKA (reference sequence). With 6 bases removed from V and 8 bases from J, the gap between germline ends came to 13 bases. The length of the CDR3 is 11 residues.

This chain connects TRBV5-5 to TRBJ1-4; D is unclear. V shed 0 bases and J shed 4 bases, with 7 bases lying between them. The germline CDR1 and CDR2 sequences are SGHKS and YYEKEE (reference sequence). CDR3 length: 14 amino acids. The CDR3 coding sequence is TGTGCCAGCAGCTTGGAGCCGAGTAATGAAAAACTGTTTTTT. Translated: CASSLEPSNEKLFF.

The chain couples TRBV7-9 to TRBJ2-7; 10 nucleotides line up with TRBD1. V shed 3 bases, J shed 6 bases, and the junction held 2 bases outside the gene matches. Germline loops: CDR1 SEHNR, CDR2 FQNEAQ (reference sequence). The CDR3 contains 13 residues. The CDR3 nucleotides read TGTGCCAGCAGCTTGACAGGGGGCGGCGAGCAGTACTTC. As protein: CASSLTGGGEQYF.